These 25 T cell receptor beta chains came from one sample sequenced in a study of T cell changes during pregnancy in multiple sclerosis. Sequenced by immunoSEQ multiplex PCR; TCRdb stores in-frame clones only, minus some. The table shows fewer than 90,000 clones, with 90% to 95% occurring only once. The specimen comprised peripheral blood, sampled after pregnancy. The receptors were gathered from a female donor in good health, enrolled as a control in a pregnancy study.

The rearrangement uses TRBV5-1 and TRBJ1-1, with D tentatively TRBD1 (6 bases). From germline, CDR1 is SGHRS and CDR2 YFSETQ. Trimming removed 5 bases at V and 1 base at J, with 15 bases between. The CDR3 runs to 15 residues. CDR3 protein: CASSDLQGPNTEAFF. In nucleotides, the CDR3 is TGCGCCAGCAGTGATCTACAGGGCCCGAACACTGAAGCTTTCTTT.

The chain links TRBV9 to TRBJ2-1; 8 bases are shared with TRBD1. CDR3 length: 16 amino acids. CDR1 is SGDLS, CDR2 YYNGEE, per germline. Germline trimming cut 3 bases from V and 3 bases from J; bases unmatched to any gene: 8. Here the CDR3 DNA reads TGTGCCAGCAGCGGAGGGAGACAGGGGTTCTACAATGAGCAGTTCTTC. Its protein product is CASSGGRQGFYNEQFF.

This clone appeared a single time. The chain recombines TRBV10-3 with TRBJ2-4; 7 nucleotides line up with TRBD2. The germline V gene encodes CDR1 ENHRY and CDR2 SYGVKD. Unmatched junction bases numbered 10, after V lost 2 bases and J lost 0 bases. This CDR3 contains 18 residues. CDR3 coding DNA: TGTGCCATCAGTGAGCCCCACCTGGGGGGGGGAGCCAAAAACATTCAGTACTTC. Translation: CAISEPHLGGGAKNIQYF.

V and J are TRBV6-5 and TRBJ1-1; D gene ambiguous. The CDR3 runs 14 residues. Germline lookup yields CDR1 MNHEY and CDR2 SVGAGI. V lost 8 bases and J 3 bases, leaving 16 bases between the germline ends. The CDR3 DNA is TGTGCCAGCGGAATCAGAGGAATGGACACTGAAGCTTTCTTT. As protein: CASGIRGMDTEAFF.

This chain links TRBV9 with TRBJ2-7; unclear D gene. Germline assignment: CDR1 SGDLS and CDR2 YYNGEE. Trimming left V 2 bases short and J 4 bases short, with 13 bases between. This CDR3 has 14 amino acids. The CDR3 reads CASSVSPRTYEQYF. Here the CDR3 DNA reads TGTGCCAGCAGCGTCTCCCCTAGAACATACGAGCAGTACTTC.

The J gene is TRBJ2-7, the V gene TRBV11-2; D is undetermined. The CDR3 spans 16 residues. The germline V gene encodes CDR1 SGHAT and CDR2 FQNNGV. The V gene lost 6 bases and the J gene lost 1 base, with 19 bases spanning the gap. The CDR3 spells CASSPRRTHQSYEQYF. CDR3 nucleotides: TGTGCCAGCAGTCCTAGAAGAACCCACCAATCCTACGAGCAGTACTTC.

The chain combines TRBV15 with TRBJ2-7; 9 bases fit TRBD1. Germline CDR1 is LNHNV and CDR2 is YYDKDF (reference sequence). Losses at the gene ends were 5 bases for V and 5 bases for J; bases not matched to a gene: 4. This CDR3 comprises 13 residues. CDR3 coding DNA: TGTGCCACCAGCTCACAGGGGGCGGACGAGCAGTACTTC. This translates into CATSSQGADEQYF.

The chain uses TRBV30 and TRBJ2-5; 7 bases agree with TRBD2. With V trimmed by 2 bases and J by 4 bases, 10 bases remained unmatched. This CDR3 is built from 15 residues. In germline, CDR1 is GTSNPN, CDR2 SVGIG (reference sequence). CDR3 DNA: TGTGCCTGGAGTTGGGGGAGGGCTAACGGAGAGACCCAGTACTTC. It yields the protein CAWSWGRANGETQYF. The full variable domain, in which reference TRBV30 and TRBJ2-5 provide the parts outside the CDR3, is SQTIHQWPATLVQPVGSPLSLECTVEGTSNPNLYWYRQAAGRGLQLLFYSVGIGQISSEVPQNLSASRPQDRQFILSSKKLLLSDSGFYLCAWSWGRANGETQYFGPGTRLLVL.

This clone has a single count. V is TRBV2 and J is TRBJ1-1, with 9 positions matching TRBD1. The V gene end was trimmed by 4 bases and the J gene end by 3 bases; junction bases not matched to a gene: 6. The CDR3 has 15 residues. Germline V CDR1 and CDR2: SNHLY, FYNNEI. DNA of the CDR3: TGTGCCAGCAGTGGGGTACAGGGGGCACACACTGAAGCTTTCTTT. Its translation is CASSGVQGAHTEAFF.

This clone appeared a single time. This chain links TRBV5-1 with TRBJ2-3; D might be TRBD1 (5 bases). Between the trimmed V and J ends, which lost 0 bases and 4 bases, there was a span of 9 bases. The CDR3 has 14 residues. Germline lookup yields CDR1 SGHRS and CDR2 YFSETQ. CDR3 sequence (DNA): TGCGCCAGCAGCTTGGATCTGGGGCCAGATACGCAGTATTTT. Its translation is CASSLDLGPDTQYF.

This clone was detected once. The genes are TRBV27 and TRBJ2-1; 12 bases line up with TRBD1. CDR3 length: 18 residues. Germline lookup yields CDR1 MNHEY and CDR2 SMNVEV (reference sequence). The J segment lost 0 bases and the V segment lost 9 bases, leaving 12 bases of the junction unmatched. The CDR3 DNA follows: TGTGCCAGTCGCGGGACAGGGGGCTTTGGAAGCTCCTACAATGAGCAGTTCTTC. Translating gives CASRGTGGFGSSYNEQFF.

The chain has TRBV5-6 and TRBJ2-1, with TRBD2 as a possible D gene (7 bases). Germline CDR1 and CDR2: SGHDT and YYEEEE. Trimming shortened V by 4 bases and J by 8 bases, and 22 bases separated the two germline ends. The CDR3 sequence is 16 residues long. The CDR3 loop reads CASSLLGGGAVDEQFF. The CDR3 DNA is TGTGCCAGCAGCCTGCTTGGAGGGGGGGCAGTGGATGAGCAGTTCTTC.

The V and J genes are TRBV6-1 and TRBJ2-7, with 10 bases matching TRBD2. Germline CDR1 and CDR2: MNHNS and SASEGT. V lost 7 bases, J lost 5 bases, and 11 bases stayed unmatched. The CDR3 has 15 residues. The chain's CDR3 is CASIISLAGVHEQYF. Here the CDR3 DNA reads TGTGCCAGCATAATTAGTCTAGCGGGAGTCCACGAGCAGTACTTC.

V and J are TRBV19 and TRBJ2-2, with TRBD2 matching over 11 bases. J was trimmed by 6 bases and V by 4 bases; bases with no gene match: 10. CDR1 LNHDA and CDR2 SQIVND come from the germline V gene (reference sequence). The CDR3 sequence is 17 residues long. The CDR3 region is CASSTGLADRSPGELFF. As DNA, the CDR3 is TGTGCCAGTAGTACGGGACTAGCGGATCGTTCCCCCGGGGAGCTGTTTTTT.

In its sample, this clone was seen once. The chain links TRBV28 to TRBJ1-5, with D unresolved. Germline CDR1 and CDR2: MDHEN and SYDVKM. Trimming shortened V by 10 bases and J by 0 bases, and 13 bases separated the two germline ends. The CDR3 is 14 amino acids. The CDR3 DNA reads as TGTGCCACCTACCCGGGGAATAGCAATCAGCCCCAGCATTTT. Translating it yields CATYPGNSNQPQHF.

This rearrangement joins TRBV19 to TRBJ2-6, with 7 bases aligning to TRBD1. Germline CDR1 LNHDA, CDR2 SQIVND (reference sequence). V shed 5 bases, J shed 0 bases, and the junction held 7 bases outside the gene matches. CDR3 length: 17 amino acids. CDR3 nucleotide sequence: TGTGCCAGTAGTCTCCCCAGGGACAGCTCTGGGGCCAACGTCCTGACTTTC. It encodes CASSLPRDSSGANVLTF. The complete variable domain, with remaining parts taken from reference TRBV19 and TRBJ2-6, reads DGGITQSPKYLFRKEGQNVTLSCEQNLNHDAMYWYRQDPGQGLRLIYYSQIVNDFQKGDIAEGYSVSREKKESFPLTVTSAQKNPTAFYLCASSLPRDSSGANVLTFGAGSRLTVL.

V usage is TRBV10-3 and J usage is TRBJ2-7; 11 positions match TRBD1. Germline lookup yields CDR1 ENHRY and CDR2 SYGVKD. The J segment lost 1 base and the V segment lost 4 bases, leaving 6 bases of the junction unmatched. CDR3 length equals 16 residues. The CDR3 loop reads CAISALGQGVSYEQYF. As DNA, the CDR3 is TGTGCCATCAGTGCTTTGGGACAGGGGGTTTCCTACGAGCAGTACTTC.

The V call is TRBV10-2, the J call TRBJ1-2; 8 positions match TRBD1. CDR1 and CDR2 (germline): WSHSY, SAAADI. Trimming took 3 bases from V and 5 from J; bases not matched to a gene: 5. CDR3 length: 14 amino acids. In DNA, the CDR3 is TGCGCCAGCAGTGAAGGGACAGGAGTTTATGGCTACACCTTC. Its protein product is CASSEGTGVYGYTF.

This chain connects TRBV6-4 to TRBJ2-1; TRBD2 matches 14 bases. CDR3 length: 19 residues. Germline V CDR1 and CDR2: MRHNA, SNTAGT. V was clipped by 0 bases and J by 8 bases; unmatched bases: 12. CDR3 sequence reads: CASSDSTSGRAEAGDEQFF. Written as DNA, the CDR3 is TGTGCCAGCAGTGACTCGACTAGCGGGAGGGCCGAGGCGGGCGATGAGCAGTTCTTC.

This rearrangement joins TRBV7-2 to TRBJ2-7; the D gene is possibly TRBD1 (6 bases). Germline V lookup: CDR1 SGHTA, CDR2 FQGNSA. There are 12 residues in the CDR3. V was pared by 5 bases and J by 7 bases, with 12 bases between. CDR3 in amino acids: CASSQQGWEQYF. DNA for the CDR3: TGTGCCAGCAGCCAACAGGGATGGGAGCAGTACTTC.

In its sample, this clone was seen a few times. The J gene is TRBJ2-1, the V gene TRBV27; 14 bases match TRBD2. The CDR3 runs to 19 residues. V lost 3 bases and J lost 5; bases outside the gene matches: 12. Germline CDR1 reads MNHEY; CDR2 reads SMNVEV (reference sequence). The CDR3 DNA reads as TGTGCCAGCAGTTTCCTCGGGACTAGCGGGAGACGATCCGACAATGAGCAGTTCTTC. Protein sequence: CASSFLGTSGRRSDNEQFF.

On this clone itself: Other nucleotide sequences from this sample produce the same CDR3. This chain connects TRBV27 to TRBJ2-2; TRBD2 matches 10 bases. Looked up from germline, CDR1 is MNHEY and CDR2 is SMNVEV (reference sequence). The CDR3 extends over 15 amino acids. V was clipped by 3 bases and J by 6 bases; unmatched bases: 4. The CDR3: CASSLSLAGAGELFF. The CDR3 nucleotides read TGTGCCAGCAGTTTGAGTCTAGCGGGAGCCGGGGAGCTGTTTTTT.

The chain has TRBV6-6 and TRBJ2-2; 10 nucleotides agree with TRBD2. Germline V gives CDR1 MNHNY, CDR2 SVGAGI (reference sequence). CDR3 length: 16 amino acids. The J segment lost 7 bases and the V segment lost 6 bases, leaving 11 bases of the junction unmatched. CDR3: CASSPPGLAGDGELFF. CDR3 nucleotide sequence: TGTGCCAGCAGCCCCCCCGGGCTAGCGGGAGACGGGGAGCTGTTTTTT.

Written as DNA, the CDR3 is TGCGCCAGCCGTGGTCGGGACAGGGGTAATCTTGATGAGCAGTTCTTC. As protein: CASRGRDRGNLDEQFF. V is TRBV5-1 and J is TRBJ2-1; 10 bases match TRBD1. After removal of 7 bases from V and 8 bases from J, the junction contained 15 bases not matched to a gene. There are 16 residues in the CDR3. From germline, CDR1 is SGHRS and CDR2 YFSETQ. Variable domain in full (rest from reference TRBV5-1 and TRBJ2-1): KAGVTQTPRYLIKTRGQQVTLSCSPISGHRSVSWYQQTPGQGLQFLFEYFSETQRNKGNFPGRFSGRQFSNSRSEMNVSTLELGDSALYLCASRGRDRGNLDEQFFGPGTRLTVL.

The J gene is TRBJ2-5, the V gene TRBV5-1, with 8 bases aligning to TRBD2. Germline V gene sequence: CDR1 SGHRS, CDR2 YFSETQ. J gave up 0 bases and V 4 bases, and 5 bases lay outside the gene matches. The CDR3 totals 15 residues. The CDR3 DNA reads TGCGCCAGCAGCCACGGCGGGGGGTACCAAGAGACCCAGTACTTC. Its protein product is CASSHGGGYQETQYF.